These 13 T cell receptor beta chains were all obtained from the same sample, sequenced in a study of blood T cells in healthy people across ages. A second PCR of about 6 to 12 cycles used a sample-barcoded 5' primer and a J-beta primer mix. TCRdb recomputed calls from the 5' RACE reads with MiXCR, one row per CDR3 protein. The sample has roughly 1.9 million distinct CDR3 sequences, about two fifths seen once. Sequenced: blood. These receptors came from a human donor in good health.

The sample holds a few counts of this clonotype. This chain joins TRBV14 and TRBJ2-6, with D perhaps TRBD1 or TRBD2 (5 bases each). V was trimmed by 1 base and J by 8 bases, leaving 12 bases between them. From germline, CDR1 is SGHDN and CDR2 FVKESK. This CDR3 contains 15 residues. The CDR3 sequence: CASSQVPGSTNVLTF. The CDR3 DNA sequence: TGTGCCAGCAGCCAAGTACCAGGGAGTACCAACGTCCTGACTTTC.

The V and J genes are TRBV28 and TRBJ1-1; 11 bases agree with TRBD1. CDR1 and CDR2 from the germline V gene are MDHEN and SYDVKM. Trimming removed 6 bases from V and 3 bases from J; junction bases left unmatched: 6. The CDR3 contains 15 residues. The CDR3 sequence is CASSPLGQGDTEAFF. The CDR3 DNA reads as TGTGCCAGCAGCCCTTTGGGACAGGGGGACACTGAAGCTTTCTTT.

The chain combines TRBV15 with TRBJ2-7, with 9 bases matching TRBD1. Germline V lookup: CDR1 LNHNV, CDR2 YYDKDF (reference sequence). The CDR3 extends over 14 amino acids. Trimming cost V 5 bases and J 1 base; bases outside gene matches: 3. The CDR3 sequence: CATSRTGESYEQYF. The DNA for the CDR3 is TGTGCCACCAGCCGGACAGGGGAGTCCTACGAGCAGTACTTC.

The CDR3 spells CAITGTGTPGANVLTF. The CDR3 DNA is TGTGCCATCACCGGGACAGGGACCCCTGGGGCCAACGTCCTGACTTTC. V and J are TRBV10-3 and TRBJ2-6; 9 bases line up with TRBD1. The germline gives CDR1 ENHRY, CDR2 SYGVKD. The V and J ends lost 7 bases and 2 bases, in that order; junction bases with no gene match: 6. The CDR3 is 16 residues long.

The sample holds a few counts of this clonotype. The chain has TRBV6-2 or TRBV6-3 and TRBJ2-1; D possibly corresponds to TRBD1 (5 bases). The V gene's germline CDR1 is MNHEY and CDR2 SVGEGT. V lost 5 bases to trimming and J lost 4 bases, with 6 bases between them. The CDR3 covers 12 residues. CDR3 in amino acids: CASSHRYNEQFF. The CDR3 DNA is TGTGCCAGCAGTCACAGGTACAATGAGCAGTTCTTC.

The chain carries TRBV29-1 and TRBJ2-3; no definite D call. The germline gives CDR1 SQVTM, CDR2 ANQGSEA. V lost 4 bases and J lost 5, with 10 bases in between. The CDR3 is made up of 12 amino acids. The CDR3 DNA reads as TGCAGCGTTGGAGGAGCCCTAGATACGCAGTATTTT. Its protein is CSVGGALDTQYF.

This clonotype was recorded a few times. The J gene is TRBJ1-5, the V gene TRBV7-2; 9 nucleotides line up with TRBD1. CDR1 SGHTA and CDR2 FQGNSA come from the germline V gene. This CDR3 has 15 amino acids. The ends lost 5 bases at V and 3 bases at J; junction bases unmatched: 5. The CDR3 coding sequence is TGTGCCAGCAGCCGCGGGACAGGGATCAATCAGCCCCAGCATTTT. It codes for CASSRGTGINQPQHF.

This clonotype was observed a few times. The CDR3 sequence: CASSAGGADTQYF. CDR3 in DNA: TGTGCCAGCAGCGCCGGGGGAGCAGATACGCAGTATTTT. The chain carries TRBV7-6 and TRBJ2-3; D possibly corresponds to TRBD2 (6 bases). The germline CDR1 and CDR2 sequences are SGHVS and FNYEAQ. V was pared by 5 bases and J by 4 bases, with 10 bases between. This CDR3 is 13 amino acids long.

The rearrangement uses TRBV20-1 and TRBJ2-5; 7 bases line up with TRBD2. Germline V gene data show CDR1 as DFQATT and CDR2 as SNEGSKA (reference sequence). After removal of 5 bases from V and 4 bases from J, the junction contained 19 bases not matched to a gene. The CDR3 is 17 residues long. Here the CDR3 reads CSAGGSRGTTDPETQYF. CDR3 sequence (DNA): TGCAGTGCTGGAGGTTCCCGCGGGACTACGGACCCAGAGACCCAGTACTTC.

The gene calls are TRBV29-1 and TRBJ2-5; 9 bases agree with TRBD1. Unmatched junction bases numbered 3, after V lost 5 bases and J lost 2 bases. The germline V gene encodes CDR1 SQVTM and CDR2 ANQGSEA. The CDR3 contains 13 residues. CDR3 amino acids: CSVRGQGQETQYF. Written as DNA, the CDR3 is TGCAGCGTTAGAGGACAGGGGCAAGAGACCCAGTACTTC.

This clonotype showed up just a few times. The rearrangement joins TRBV29-1 to TRBJ1-2; 9 bases align to TRBD1. V shed 6 bases and J 7 bases; nucleotides not matched to a gene: 9. Germline V gene sequence: CDR1 SQVTM, CDR2 ANQGSEA. The CDR3 has 13 amino acids. CDR3 amino acids: CSVLPGQGSGYTF. CDR3 sequence (DNA): TGCAGCGTCCTACCGGGACAGGGCTCTGGCTACACCTTC.

The chain carries TRBV9 and TRBJ2-3, with D unresolved. V was shortened by 5 bases and J by 4 bases, with 11 bases between the two germline ends. This CDR3 spans 13 amino acids. CDR1 is SGDLS, CDR2 YYNGEE, per germline. The CDR3 reads CASSERLADTQYF. The CDR3, as DNA: TGTGCCAGCAGTGAGCGTCTGGCAGATACGCAGTATTTT.

The rearrangement links TRBV12-5 to TRBJ2-1; 12 bases match TRBD1. Germline-derived CDR1 and CDR2 are LGHNT and FRNRAP. This CDR3 spans 15 amino acids. V trimming: 5 bases; J trimming: 4 bases; junction bases outside the gene matches: 3. Here the CDR3 DNA reads TGTGCTAGTGGTCGGGGACAGGGGGCTTACAATGAGCAGTTCTTC. Amino acids: CASGRGQGAYNEQFF.